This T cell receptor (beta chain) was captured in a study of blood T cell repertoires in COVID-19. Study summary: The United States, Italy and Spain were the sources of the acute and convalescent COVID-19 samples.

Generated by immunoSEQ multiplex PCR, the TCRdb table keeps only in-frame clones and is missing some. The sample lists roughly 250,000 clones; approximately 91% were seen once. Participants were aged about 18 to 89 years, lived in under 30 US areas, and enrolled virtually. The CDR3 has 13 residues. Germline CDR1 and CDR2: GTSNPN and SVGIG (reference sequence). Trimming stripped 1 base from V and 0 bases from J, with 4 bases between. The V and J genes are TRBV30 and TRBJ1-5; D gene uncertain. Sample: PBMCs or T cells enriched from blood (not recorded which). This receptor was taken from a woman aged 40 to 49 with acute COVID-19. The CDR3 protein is CAWSGYSNQPQHF. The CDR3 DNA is TGTGCCTGGAGTGGTTATAGCAATCAGCCCCAGCATTTT.